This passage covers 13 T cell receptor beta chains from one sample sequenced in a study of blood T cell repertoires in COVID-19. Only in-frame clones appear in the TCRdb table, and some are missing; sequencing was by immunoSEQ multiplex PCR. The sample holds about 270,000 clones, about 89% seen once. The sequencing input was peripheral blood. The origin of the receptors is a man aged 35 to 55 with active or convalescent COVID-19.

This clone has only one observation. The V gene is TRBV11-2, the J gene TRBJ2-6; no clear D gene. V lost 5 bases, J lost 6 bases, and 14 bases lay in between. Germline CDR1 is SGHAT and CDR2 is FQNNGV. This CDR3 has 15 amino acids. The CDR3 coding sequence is TGTGCCAGCAGCCTACTCCTGCGAACGGCCAACGTCCTGACTTTC. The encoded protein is CASSLLLRTANVLTF.

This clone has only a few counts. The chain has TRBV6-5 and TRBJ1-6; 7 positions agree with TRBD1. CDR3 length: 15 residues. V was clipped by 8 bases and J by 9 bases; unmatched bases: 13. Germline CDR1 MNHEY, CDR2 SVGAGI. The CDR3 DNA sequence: TGTGCCAGCGGGGACCGGGACAGACCCCTTTCACCCCTCCACTTT. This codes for CASGDRDRPLSPLHF.

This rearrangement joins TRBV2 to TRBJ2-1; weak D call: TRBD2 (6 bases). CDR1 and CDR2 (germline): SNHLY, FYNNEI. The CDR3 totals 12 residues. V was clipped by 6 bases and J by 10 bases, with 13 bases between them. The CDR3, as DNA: TGTGCCAGCAGGCTGGGGACTTACGAGCAGTTCTTC. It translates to CASRLGTYEQFF.

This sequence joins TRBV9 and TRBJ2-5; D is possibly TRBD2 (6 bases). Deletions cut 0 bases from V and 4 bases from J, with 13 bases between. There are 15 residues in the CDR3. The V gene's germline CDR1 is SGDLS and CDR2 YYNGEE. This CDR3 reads CASSVGGGSGETQYF. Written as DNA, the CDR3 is TGTGCCAGCAGCGTAGGTGGAGGGTCGGGAGAGACCCAGTACTTC. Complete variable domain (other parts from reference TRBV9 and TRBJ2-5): DSGVTQTPKHLITATGQRVTLRCSPRSGDLSVYWYQQSLDQGLQFLIQYYNGEERAKGNILERFSAQQFPDLHSELNLSSLELGDSALYFCASSVGGGSGETQYFGPGTRLLVL.

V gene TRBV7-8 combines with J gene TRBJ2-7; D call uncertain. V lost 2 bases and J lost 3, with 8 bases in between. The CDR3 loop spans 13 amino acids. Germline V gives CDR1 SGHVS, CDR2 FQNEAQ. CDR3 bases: TGTGCCAGCAGCTTATCCCCAGTCTACGAGCAGTACTTC. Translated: CASSLSPVYEQYF.

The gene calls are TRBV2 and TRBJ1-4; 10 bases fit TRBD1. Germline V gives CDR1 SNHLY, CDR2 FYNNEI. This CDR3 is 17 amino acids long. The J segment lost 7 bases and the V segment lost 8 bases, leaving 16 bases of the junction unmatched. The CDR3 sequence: CASEGSLWDRGSEKLFF. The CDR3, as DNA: TGTGCCAGCGAAGGATCCTTATGGGACAGGGGATCTGAAAAACTGTTTTTT. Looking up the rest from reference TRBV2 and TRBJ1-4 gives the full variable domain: EPEVTQTPSHQVTQMGQEVILRCVPISNHLYFYWYRQILGQKVEFLVSFYNNEISEKSEIFDDQFSVERPDGSNFTLKIRSTKLEDSAMYFCASEGSLWDRGSEKLFFGSGTQLSVL.

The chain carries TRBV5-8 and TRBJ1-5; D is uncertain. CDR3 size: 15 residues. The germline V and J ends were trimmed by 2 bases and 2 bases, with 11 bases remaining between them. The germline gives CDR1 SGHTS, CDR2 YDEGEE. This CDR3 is CASSLTRERNQPQHF. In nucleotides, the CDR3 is TGTGCCAGCAGCTTAACCCGGGAACGCAATCAGCCCCAGCATTTT.

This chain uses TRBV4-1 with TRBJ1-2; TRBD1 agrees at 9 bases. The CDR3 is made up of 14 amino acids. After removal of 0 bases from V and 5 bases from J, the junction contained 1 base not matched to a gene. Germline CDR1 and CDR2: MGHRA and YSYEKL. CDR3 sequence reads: CASSQEGQGYGYTF. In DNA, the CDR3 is TGCGCCAGCAGCCAAGAAGGACAGGGGTATGGCTACACCTTC.

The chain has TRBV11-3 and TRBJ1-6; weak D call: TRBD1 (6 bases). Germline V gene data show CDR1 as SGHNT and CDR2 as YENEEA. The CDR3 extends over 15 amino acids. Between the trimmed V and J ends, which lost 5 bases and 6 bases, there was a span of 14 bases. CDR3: CASSARQELNSPLHF. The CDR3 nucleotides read TGTGCCAGCAGCGCCAGACAGGAGCTTAATTCACCCCTCCACTTT.

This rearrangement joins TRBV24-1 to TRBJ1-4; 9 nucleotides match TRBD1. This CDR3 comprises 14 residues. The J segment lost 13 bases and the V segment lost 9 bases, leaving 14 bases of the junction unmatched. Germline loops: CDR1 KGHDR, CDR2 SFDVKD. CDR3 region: CATQGDRARSRLFF. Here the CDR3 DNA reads TGTGCCACCCAAGGGGACAGGGCCCGCTCTCGACTGTTTTTT.

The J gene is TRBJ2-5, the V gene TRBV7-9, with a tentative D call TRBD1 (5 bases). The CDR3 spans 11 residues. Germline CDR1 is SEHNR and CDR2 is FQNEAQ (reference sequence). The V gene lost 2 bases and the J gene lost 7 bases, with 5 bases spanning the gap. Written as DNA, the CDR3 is TGTGCCAGCAGCTTACAGGGGACCCAGTACTTC. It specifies CASSLQGTQYF.

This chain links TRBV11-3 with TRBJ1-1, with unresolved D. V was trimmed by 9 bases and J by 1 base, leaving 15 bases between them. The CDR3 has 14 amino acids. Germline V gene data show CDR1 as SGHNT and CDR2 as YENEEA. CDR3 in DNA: TGTGCCAGTAAGATTGCGGGCACGAACACTGAAGCTTTCTTT. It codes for CASKIAGTNTEAFF.

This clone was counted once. The chain's CDR3 is CASARDTDTQYF. Written as DNA, the CDR3 is TGTGCCAGCGCCCGGGACACAGATACGCAGTATTTT. The genes are TRBV7-9 and TRBJ2-3, with D maybe TRBD2 (5 bases). V lost 8 bases and J 2 bases, leaving 8 bases between the germline ends. The CDR3 covers 12 residues. Germline V gene data show CDR1 as SEHNR and CDR2 as FQNEAQ (reference sequence).